The 27 T cell receptor beta chains listed next were all sequenced from one sample in a study of a mutant IDH1 vaccine in newly diagnosed glioma. Time point described: baseline, week 1 (first vaccination visit). Treatment defined: pre-vaccination baseline after standard-of-care therapy. Data came from immunoSEQ multiplex PCR; TCRdb stores just in-frame clones and leaves some out. The table shows tens of thousands of clones, with around 85% occurring only once. The sample here was PBMCs, taken from a glioma patient treated with radiotherapy, temozolomide or both. The receptors originated from a woman between 40 and 55 years old with glioma.

The genes are TRBV21-1 and TRBJ2-1; the table's TRBD2 call for D was not verified on the DNA. TRBV21-1 is a recognized pseudogene. This CDR3 has 15 residues. The CDR3 sequence is CAISRLAGGGNEQFF. The CDR3 nucleotides read TGTGCCATCTCAAGACTAGCGGGGGGAGGCAATGAGCAGTTCTTC.

This sequence joins TRBV11-2 and TRBJ1-1; D gene ambiguous. The germline CDR1 and CDR2 sequences are SGHAT and FQNNGV. This CDR3 spans 11 amino acids. Trimming removed 0 bases from V and 6 bases from J, with 2 bases in between. The CDR3 sequence: CASSLDPEAFF. The CDR3 nucleotides read TGTGCCAGCAGCTTAGATCCTGAAGCTTTCTTT.

CDR3 sequence reads: CATSRETGHSQPQHF. In nucleotides, the CDR3 is TGTGCCACCAGCAGGGAAACAGGGCATAGTCAGCCCCAGCATTTT. The chain links TRBV15 to TRBJ1-5, with a weak D call TRBD1 (6 bases). Trimming took 3 bases from V and 6 from J, leaving 15 bases between them. The CDR3 spans 15 residues. CDR1 is LNHNV and CDR2 is YYDKDF in the germline V gene (reference sequence).

The rearrangement uses TRBV2 and TRBJ1-1, with D maybe TRBD1 (6 bases). The length of the CDR3 is 15 residues. Germline V gene data show CDR1 as SNHLY and CDR2 as FYNNEI. Trimming left V 6 bases short and J 5 bases short, with 19 bases between. The CDR3 region is CASRTTEQGRTEAFF. DNA for the CDR3: TGTGCCAGCAGGACGACGGAGCAGGGGAGGACTGAAGCTTTCTTT.

This clone is a singleton in its sample. Here the CDR3 DNA reads TGTGCCAGCAGAACGGGGGGGGGAACCGAAAAACTGTTTTTT. Translating gives CASRTGGGTEKLFF. The chain has TRBV4-2 and TRBJ1-4, with D tentatively TRBD1 (5 bases). This CDR3 has 14 amino acids. Germline loops: CDR1 LGHNA, CDR2 YNFKEQ. V lost 6 bases and J 8 bases, leaving 16 bases between the germline ends.

The CDR3 DNA sequence: TGTGCCAGCAGCGCCACAGGGTACGGAAACACCATATATTTT. Protein product: CASSATGYGNTIYF. J is TRBJ1-3 and V is TRBV9; D possibly corresponds to TRBD1 (6 bases). This CDR3 is 14 amino acids long. CDR1 and CDR2 from the germline V gene are SGDLS and YYNGEE. The V end was cut by 3 bases, the J end by 4 bases, with 11 bases between.

The chain is built from TRBV4-2 and TRBJ1-5, with unresolved D. The CDR3 totals 16 residues. V was clipped by 1 base and J by 4 bases, with 14 bases between them. Germline V gene data show CDR1 as LGHNA and CDR2 as YNFKEQ. CDR3 amino acids: CASSQVSGEPNQPQHF. DNA of the CDR3: TGTGCCAGCAGCCAAGTTTCCGGGGAGCCTAATCAGCCCCAGCATTTT.

Points on this clone: At one end, the junction sequence differs from germline, possibly due to a read error. The rearrangement links TRBV7-7 to TRBJ2-1; 7 bases match TRBD2. Germline V lookup: CDR1 SSHAT, CDR2 FNYEAQ (reference sequence). The CDR3 consists of 16 residues. In DNA form, the CDR3 reads TGTGCTAGCAGCTCAGCCGGGAGGACCGCCTACAATGAGCAGTTCTTC. Residues: CASSSAGRTAYNEQFF.

The gene calls are TRBV18 and TRBJ2-7, with 7 bases lining up with TRBD1. CDR1 and CDR2 from the germline V gene are KGHSH and LQKENI. V shed 5 bases and J 2 bases; nucleotides not matched to a gene: 6. This CDR3 comprises 14 residues. The CDR3 DNA reads as TGTGCCAGCTCAGAGGGACAGATGGCCTACGAGCAGTACTTC. Its protein product is CASSEGQMAYEQYF.

V usage is TRBV7-9 and J usage is TRBJ2-7, with TRBD1 identical over 7 bases. The V gene end was trimmed by 4 bases and the J gene end by 0 bases; junction bases not matched to a gene: 6. The CDR3 loop spans 15 amino acids. Germline loops: CDR1 SEHNR, CDR2 FQNEAQ (reference sequence). This CDR3 reads CASSYLTGASYEQYF. Written as DNA, the CDR3 is TGTGCCAGCAGCTACCTTACAGGGGCCTCCTACGAGCAGTACTTC.

The chain employs TRBV13 and TRBJ2-3; D is possibly TRBD2 (5 bases). Germline V CDR1 and CDR2: PRHDT, FYEKMQ (reference sequence). V lost 3 bases to trimming and J lost 2 bases, with 15 bases between them. CDR3 size: 16 residues. CDR3: CASSFISGAITDTQYF. The CDR3 DNA follows: TGTGCCAGCAGCTTCATCAGCGGAGCGATCACAGATACGCAGTATTTT.

V gene TRBV14 combines with J gene TRBJ2-5, with D possibly being TRBD2 (5 bases). Germline lookup yields CDR1 SGHDN and CDR2 FVKESK. The CDR3 sequence is 16 residues long. The V end was cut by 0 bases, the J end by 1 base, with 12 bases between. In DNA form, the CDR3 reads TGTGCCAGCAGCCAAGAACTAGGGCGGCCCCAAGAGACCCAGTACTTC. Its translation: CASSQELGRPQETQYF.

J is TRBJ2-1 and V is TRBV30, with D uncertain. The length of the CDR3 is 13 residues. Deletions cut 1 base from V and 6 bases from J, with 10 bases between. Looked up from germline, CDR1 is GTSNPN and CDR2 is SVGIG (reference sequence). The CDR3 reads CAWSGINGNEQFF. The CDR3 bases are TGTGCCTGGAGTGGCATTAATGGCAATGAGCAGTTCTTC.

In its sample, this clone was seen once. The V call is TRBV4-1, the J call TRBJ2-1; D is ambiguous. The germline V gene encodes CDR1 MGHRA and CDR2 YSYEKL. The V end lost 0 bases, the J end lost 15 bases, and 9 bases lay between the germline ends. This CDR3 spans 11 amino acids. CDR3 coding DNA: TGCGCCAGCAGCCAAGACTACAAAAGGTTCTTC. It specifies CASSQDYKRFF.

V gene TRBV6-5 combines with J gene TRBJ1-1; D gene ambiguous. The germline CDR1 and CDR2 sequences are MNHEY and SVGAGI. The CDR3 length is 14 residues. Trimming took 2 bases from V and 1 from J, leaving 8 bases between them. The CDR3 nucleotides are TGTGCCAGCAGTTACAGGGCCCGGAACACTGAAGCTTTCTTT. Protein product: CASSYRARNTEAFF.

The V gene is TRBV30, the J gene TRBJ1-6; the D gene is possibly TRBD1 (5 bases). Germline CDR1 GTSNPN, CDR2 SVGIG (reference sequence). This CDR3 has 14 residues. Trimming left V 0 bases short and J 8 bases short, with 11 bases between. In DNA, the CDR3 is TGTGCCTGGAGTGTAGGATGGGGGGATTCACCCCTCCACTTT. It specifies CAWSVGWGDSPLHF.

The chain combines TRBV30 with TRBJ1-4, with a tentative D call TRBD1 (5 bases). Germline CDR1 reads GTSNPN; CDR2 reads SVGIG (reference sequence). Trimming shortened V by 3 bases and J by 8 bases, and 16 bases separated the two germline ends. The CDR3 extends over 14 amino acids. Written as DNA, the CDR3 is TGTGCCTGGAGCGTGGGAGGGGCAGGGGAAAAACTGTTTTTT. Translation: CAWSVGGAGEKLFF.

The chain carries TRBV6-1 and TRBJ1-2; no reliable D call. The CDR3 has 14 amino acids. V lost 6 bases and J lost 4, with 15 bases in between. Germline V CDR1 and CDR2: MNHNS, SASEGT. The CDR3 is CASSLDGEIYGYTF. The CDR3 DNA reads as TGTGCCAGCAGCCTAGACGGGGAAATCTATGGCTACACCTTC.

J is TRBJ1-5 and V is TRBV2, with 8 bases matching TRBD1. Germline lookup yields CDR1 SNHLY and CDR2 FYNNEI. V shed 4 bases and J 6 bases; nucleotides not matched to a gene: 8. The CDR3 is made up of 15 amino acids. CDR3 loop: CASSGFRGLIQPQHF. The CDR3 region has the DNA TGTGCCAGCAGTGGGTTCAGGGGGCTAATTCAGCCCCAGCATTTT.

The chain uses TRBV25-1 and TRBJ2-7, with 8 bases that match TRBD2. Germline loops: CDR1 MGHDK, CDR2 SYGVNS. V shed 1 base, J shed 3 bases, and the junction held 8 bases outside the gene matches. This CDR3 spans 16 amino acids. The CDR3 loop reads CASSEFPGGRFYEQYF. The CDR3 region has the DNA TGTGCCAGCAGTGAATTTCCGGGGGGGCGTTTCTACGAGCAGTACTTC.

The chain joins TRBV5-5 to TRBJ1-1; D is undetermined. There are 15 residues in the CDR3. The germline V and J ends were trimmed by 2 bases and 3 bases, with 14 bases remaining between them. CDR1 SGHKS and CDR2 YYEKEE come from the germline V gene (reference sequence). For the CDR3, the DNA is TGTGCCAGCAGCTTTTTAGAGGGTACTTACACTGAAGCTTTCTTT. Translating it yields CASSFLEGTYTEAFF.

The chain uses TRBV29-1 and TRBJ1-2, with TRBD1 matching 11 bases. V dropped 3 bases and J dropped 8; count of bases not matched to a gene: 5. CDR3 length equals 13 residues. Germline lookup yields CDR1 SQVTM and CDR2 ANQGSEA. CDR3 bases: TGCAGCGTTGATAAGGACAGGGGGCGAGGCTACACCTTC. It codes for CSVDKDRGRGYTF. Together with reference TRBV29-1 and TRBJ1-2, the CDR3 gives the full variable domain: SAVISQKPSRDICQRGTSLTIQCQVDSQVTMMFWYRQQPGQSLTLIATANQGSEATYESGFVIDKFPISRPNLTFSTLTVSNMSPEDSSIYLCSVDKDRGRGYTFGSGTRLTVV.

The chain couples TRBV19 to TRBJ2-7, with 11 positions matching TRBD1. The CDR3 sequence is 15 residues long. Germline assignment: CDR1 LNHDA and CDR2 SQIVND (reference sequence). The ends lost 4 bases at V and 5 bases at J; junction bases unmatched: 7. As DNA, the CDR3 is TGTGCCAGTAGTACCGAGGGACAGGGGGGCCACGAGCAGTACTTC. As protein: CASSTEGQGGHEQYF.

The V call is TRBV12-5, the J call TRBJ2-2; TRBD1 is a possible D gene (6 bases). Germline CDR1 is LGHNT and CDR2 is FRNRAP. Trimming removed 5 bases at V and 7 bases at J, with 14 bases between. This CDR3 comprises 14 residues. The CDR3 DNA follows: TGTGCTAGTGGTAACGGACAGACTGACGGGGAGCTGTTTTTT. This encodes CASGNGQTDGELFF.

This chain links TRBV10-3 with TRBJ2-7; 12 nucleotides align to TRBD1. J lost 6 bases, V lost 7 bases, and 4 bases had no gene match. This CDR3 is 13 amino acids long. CDR1 is ENHRY, CDR2 SYGVKD, per germline. CDR3 coding DNA: TGTGCCATCATGGGGACAGGGGGCCGCGAGCAGTACTTC. Protein: CAIMGTGGREQYF.

The rearrangement links TRBV10-1 to TRBJ1-3; D gene unclear. The CDR3 has 11 amino acids. CDR1 and CDR2 (germline): WNHNN, SYGVQD (reference sequence). The V gene lost 3 bases and the J gene lost 4 bases, with 1 base spanning the gap. This CDR3 is CASSEGNTIYF. The CDR3, as DNA: TGCGCCAGCAGTGAAGGAAACACCATATATTTT.

This sequence joins TRBV5-1 and TRBJ2-5; 8 bases match TRBD1. The length of the CDR3 is 13 residues. Germline assignment: CDR1 SGHRS and CDR2 YFSETQ. The trim removed 3 bases at V and 7 bases at J, leaving 5 bases unmatched. The CDR3 here is CASSYGQGGTQYF. The CDR3 DNA sequence: TGCGCCAGCAGCTACGGACAGGGCGGGACCCAGTACTTC.